The subject of this entry is one TCR beta chain. Membership in each cohort depended on participant-reported clinical history. J was trimmed by 0 bases and V by 1 base; bases with no gene match: 6. The CDR3 is 17 amino acids. CDR1 and CDR2 from the germline V gene are SGHAT and FQNNGV. How the authors handled the data: Amplification of reference gene primers provided the estimated nucleated cell counts. Libraries were prepared by immunoSEQ multiplex PCR; TCRdb keeps only in-frame clonotypes and omits some of them. The DNA gave D and trimming, while V, J and clone size come from that table. The sample has about 260,000 clones; about 86% are singletons. The entry originates in a study of blood T cell repertoires in COVID-19. Across the whole study: Samples came from the United States, Italy and Spain, spanning acute and convalescent COVID-19. PBMCs, B-cell-depleted T cells, or T cells were the source of the cDNA or gDNA that made up the material.

The sequenced sample was PBMCs or T cells enriched from blood (not recorded which). The gene calls are TRBV11-2 and TRBJ2-1, with 7 bases lining up with TRBD2. The sequence was obtained from a man younger than 40 with acute COVID-19. The CDR3 is CASSLVFGRSSYNEQFF. CDR3 sequence (DNA): TGTGCCAGCAGCTTAGTATTCGGGAGGTCCTCCTACAATGAGCAGTTCTTC.